A single sample is the source of the 28 T cell receptor beta chains below, sequenced in a study of blood T cell repertoires in COVID-19. Using immunoSEQ multiplex PCR, the repertoire was profiled, and TCRdb retains in-frame clones only, with some absent. Here the sample spans approximately 220,000 clones, around 82% being singletons. The sequencing input was peripheral blood. The receptors were gathered from a woman in her forties or fifties with acute or convalescent COVID-19.

V is TRBV2 and J is TRBJ2-5; 12 bases agree with TRBD1. Germline V CDR1 and CDR2: SNHLY, FYNNEI. CDR3 length: 16 residues. Unmatched junction bases numbered 12, after V lost 8 bases and J lost 5 bases. The CDR3 spells CASYLGWDRGPETQYF. The CDR3, as DNA: TGTGCCAGCTACCTTGGATGGGACAGGGGGCCCGAGACCCAGTACTTC.

The V call is TRBV6-2 or TRBV6-3, the J call TRBJ2-7; a possible D gene is TRBD2 (5 bases). The germline gives CDR1 MNHEY, CDR2 SVGEGT. Trimming removed 1 base at V and 0 bases at J, with 13 bases between. The CDR3 is 16 amino acids. CDR3 region: CASSYWNGIVSYEQYF. The CDR3 DNA reads as TGTGCCAGCAGTTACTGGAACGGGATAGTCTCCTACGAGCAGTACTTC.

The CDR3 here is CASRVTSSAGELFF. The CDR3 region has the DNA TGTGCCAGCAGGGTGACTAGCTCGGCCGGGGAGCTGTTTTTT. V is TRBV27 and J is TRBJ2-2; 7 nucleotides line up with TRBD2. Germline assignment: CDR1 MNHEY and CDR2 SMNVEV (reference sequence). CDR3 length: 14 amino acids. Trimming removed 6 bases from V and 6 bases from J; junction bases left unmatched: 7.

The chain has TRBV9 and TRBJ2-1; 7 bases agree with TRBD2. This CDR3 comprises 17 residues. From germline, CDR1 is SGDLS and CDR2 YYNGEE. After removal of 4 bases from V and 4 bases from J, the junction contained 14 bases not matched to a gene. CDR3 amino acids: CASSNPSIAGLYNEQFF. The DNA for the CDR3 is TGTGCCAGCAGCAATCCCTCCATAGCGGGTCTTTACAATGAGCAGTTCTTC. The full variable domain, its missing parts supplied by reference TRBV9 and TRBJ2-1, is DSGVTQTPKHLITATGQRVTLRCSPRSGDLSVYWYQQSLDQGLQFLIQYYNGEERAKGNILERFSAQQFPDLHSELNLSSLELGDSALYFCASSNPSIAGLYNEQFFGPGTRLTVL.

In this sample, this clone turned up once. The V and J genes are TRBV3-1 (or the pseudogene TRBV3-2) and TRBJ2-3, with D unclear. CDR1 and CDR2 from the germline V gene are LGHDT and YNNKEL (reference sequence). The CDR3 extends over 13 amino acids. V dropped 0 bases and J dropped 6 bases, with 7 bases sitting between them. CDR3 amino acids: CASSQDARDTQYF. Here the CDR3 DNA reads TGTGCCAGCAGCCAAGATGCACGGGATACGCAGTATTTT.

The V call is TRBV19, the J call TRBJ1-4, with TRBD1 as a possible D gene (5 bases). Trimming took 5 bases from V and 0 from J, leaving 10 bases between them. CDR3 length: 15 residues. CDR1 and CDR2 (germline): LNHDA, SQIVND (reference sequence). CDR3 sequence: CASSPRTTTNEKLFF. CDR3 nucleotides: TGTGCCAGTAGTCCCAGGACAACAACTAATGAAAAACTGTTTTTT.

The rearrangement uses TRBV2 and TRBJ1-2; 7 bases agree with TRBD1. V gave up 4 bases and J gave up 5 bases; unmatched junction bases: 7. CDR1 and CDR2 (germline): SNHLY, FYNNEI. The CDR3 contains 14 residues. For the CDR3, the DNA is TGTGCCAGCAGTGGGGACAGAAAAGCATATGGCTACACCTTC. Translating it yields CASSGDRKAYGYTF.

J is TRBJ1-2 and V is TRBV4-1; TRBD1 agrees at 12 bases. The CDR3 consists of 18 residues. With 0 bases clipped from V and 4 bases from J, the junction kept 9 bases outside the gene matches. CDR1 is MGHRA and CDR2 is YSYEKL in the germline V gene. CDR3 DNA: TGCGCCAGCAGCCAAGATGGGGGACAGGGGGCGCTCGGCTATGGCTACACCTTC. As protein: CASSQDGGQGALGYGYTF.

The V gene is TRBV10-1, the J gene TRBJ2-4, with D hard to call. Deletions cut 3 bases from V and 0 bases from J, with 6 bases between. The CDR3 spans 14 residues. The germline V gene has CDR1 WNHNN and CDR2 SYGVQD (reference sequence). The CDR3 loop is CASSDSLAKNIQYF. The CDR3 coding sequence is TGCGCCAGCAGTGACTCCCTAGCCAAAAACATTCAGTACTTC.

This clone was detected a few times. The gene calls are TRBV6-5 and TRBJ2-1; 16 nucleotides align to TRBD2. The germline V gene has CDR1 MNHEY and CDR2 SVGAGI. V shed 6 bases, J shed 16 bases, and the junction held 12 bases outside the gene matches. The length of the CDR3 is 15 residues. The DNA of the CDR3 is TGTGCCAGCAGCGGGACTAGCGGGAGGGCCTGGGTCGGATTCTTC. Its protein product is CASSGTSGRAWVGFF.

The rearrangement uses TRBV28 and TRBJ1-6; 7 bases agree with TRBD1. Germline V gene data show CDR1 as MDHEN and CDR2 as SYDVKM. This CDR3 comprises 15 residues. Trimming took 5 bases from V and 0 from J; bases not matched to a gene: 1. This CDR3 reads CASSDRVSYNSPLHF. The CDR3 nucleotides read TGTGCCAGCAGTGACAGGGTCTCCTATAATTCACCCCTCCACTTT.

This clone turned up a few times. The rearrangement links TRBV27 to TRBJ1-4; TRBD1 agrees at 7 bases. The CDR3 extends over 16 amino acids. J was trimmed by 4 bases and V by 4 bases; bases with no gene match: 9. Germline assignment: CDR1 MNHEY and CDR2 SMNVEV (reference sequence). The CDR3 protein is CASSYITGAINEKLFF. The CDR3 DNA reads as TGTGCCAGCAGTTACATAACAGGGGCGATTAATGAAAAACTGTTTTTT.

The V call is TRBV5-8, the J call TRBJ1-1; D is uncertain. The germline CDR1 and CDR2 sequences are SGHTS and YDEGEE. CDR3 length equals 17 residues. The V and J ends lost 9 bases and 0 bases respectively, with 24 bases between them. CDR3 protein: CATYRAGLPSMNTEAFF. Written as DNA, the CDR3 is TGTGCCACCTATCGGGCGGGGTTACCATCCATGAACACTGAAGCTTTCTTT.

V usage is TRBV27 and J usage is TRBJ1-1, with TRBD1 as a possible D gene (5 bases). The germline V and J ends were trimmed by 1 base and 3 bases, with 12 bases remaining between them. CDR1 is MNHEY, CDR2 SMNVEV, per germline (reference sequence). The CDR3 has 15 residues. CDR3 residues: CASSLWLGEDTEAFF. DNA for the CDR3: TGTGCCAGCAGTTTATGGTTAGGGGAGGACACTGAAGCTTTCTTT.

This chain joins TRBV5-1 and TRBJ2-7, with 12 bases matching TRBD2. The CDR3 has 17 residues. V shed 2 bases and J 0 bases; nucleotides not matched to a gene: 6. CDR1 is SGHRS, CDR2 YFSETQ, per germline. The DNA of the CDR3 is TGCGCCAGCAGCTTCCGACTAGCGGGAGACGGCTCCTACGAGCAGTACTTC. As protein: CASSFRLAGDGSYEQYF.

To note about this clone: The same CDR3 can be traced to other DNA sequences in this sample. The CDR3 DNA follows: TGTGCCAGTAGTATAGGTGGCAGCACAGATACGCAGTATTTT. It encodes CASSIGGSTDTQYF. This chain connects TRBV19 to TRBJ2-3; the D is unclear. The germline V gene encodes CDR1 LNHDA and CDR2 SQIVND (reference sequence). The V and J ends lost 1 base and 0 bases respectively, with 5 bases between them. The CDR3 sequence is 14 residues long.

This chain's CDR3 is CASTPIVTGVGSEDGYTF. The CDR3 DNA sequence: TGTGCCAGCACCCCCATAGTGACAGGGGTGGGATCTGAGGATGGCTACACCTTC. V and J are TRBV2 and TRBJ1-2; 8 positions agree with TRBD1. This CDR3 is 18 amino acids long. Unmatched junction bases numbered 22, after V lost 7 bases and J lost 6 bases. Germline V gene lookup returns CDR1 SNHLY and CDR2 FYNNEI.

The CDR3 sequence is CASSLGPDLSYEQYF. The CDR3 coding sequence is TGTGCCAGCAGCTTGGGCCCAGACTTATCCTACGAGCAGTACTTC. The chain has TRBV5-6 and TRBJ2-7, with D uncertain. This CDR3 has 15 amino acids. Per germline, CDR1 SGHDT and CDR2 YYEEEE. Trimming left V 0 bases short and J 1 base short, with 11 bases between.

This clone was found a few times. The rearrangement joins TRBV25-1 to TRBJ2-2, with 9 bases lining up with TRBD1. V lost 2 bases, J lost 8 bases, and 9 bases stayed unmatched. Looked up from germline, CDR1 is MGHDK and CDR2 is SYGVNS. The CDR3 length is 16 residues. The CDR3 protein is CASSEATGGIAGELFF. The CDR3 bases are TGTGCCAGCAGTGAAGCGACAGGGGGGATCGCTGGGGAGCTGTTTTTT.

This chain connects TRBV6-5 to TRBJ2-1; 7 bases agree with TRBD1. The CDR3 is 16 amino acids. In germline, CDR1 is MNHEY, CDR2 SVGAGI. Trimming cost V 2 bases and J 3 bases; bases outside gene matches: 7. The CDR3 nucleotides are TGTGCCAGCAGTTACGGCTGGGACAGCCTCTACAATGAGCAGTTCTTC. Its protein product is CASSYGWDSLYNEQFF.

The V and J genes are TRBV5-1 and TRBJ1-2; weak D call: TRBD1 (5 bases). The CDR3 is 16 amino acids. Trimming left V 1 base short and J 1 base short, with 14 bases between. CDR1 SGHRS and CDR2 YFSETQ come from the germline V gene. CDR3 bases: TGCGCCAGCAGCTTGTTGTTCCAGGGTCTTAACTATGGCTACACCTTC. It translates to CASSLLFQGLNYGYTF.

CDR3 DNA sequence: TGTGCCAGTAGTAGATTGGTGCGGGAGGCCCCCTACGAGCAGTACTTC. Encoded protein: CASSRLVREAPYEQYF. This chain connects TRBV19 to TRBJ2-7, with TRBD2 matching 8 bases. CDR1 is LNHDA, CDR2 SQIVND, per germline (reference sequence). The CDR3 covers 16 residues. V shed 4 bases, J shed 2 bases, and the junction held 10 bases outside the gene matches.

CDR3 DNA: TGTGCCAGCAGCCAAGGAACAGGGAGCTCTACTTACATGAACACTGAAGCTTTCTTT. The encoded protein is CASSQGTGSSTYMNTEAFF. This sequence joins TRBV14 and TRBJ1-1; TRBD1 is a possible D gene (6 bases). V lost 1 base and J 0 bases, leaving 21 bases between the germline ends. Germline CDR1 and CDR2: SGHDN and FVKESK. The CDR3 is 19 residues long.

This clone was counted a few times. The rearrangement uses TRBV19 and TRBJ2-1, with a possible D match to TRBD2 (8 bases). V lost 7 bases, J lost 9 bases, and 22 bases lay in between. This CDR3 is built from 15 residues. Looked up from germline, CDR1 is LNHDA and CDR2 is SQIVND (reference sequence). DNA of the CDR3: TGTGCCAGTACTAAAAACAGGGGTGCGGGAGGTGAGCAGTTCTTC. Translating it yields CASTKNRGAGGEQFF.

The J gene is TRBJ2-5, the V gene TRBV5-1, with 12 bases fitting TRBD2. V lost 4 bases, J lost 6 bases, and 7 bases stayed unmatched. Germline V gene data show CDR1 as SGHRS and CDR2 as YFSETQ. The CDR3 is made up of 15 amino acids. CDR3 sequence (DNA): TGCGCCAGCAGCAAGACTAGCGGGAGTAGTCAGACCCAGTACTTC. Its protein product is CASSKTSGSSQTQYF. The full variable domain, completed using reference TRBV5-1 and TRBJ2-5, is KAGVTQTPRYLIKTRGQQVTLSCSPISGHRSVSWYQQTPGQGLQFLFEYFSETQRNKGNFPGRFSGRQFSNSRSEMNVSTLELGDSALYLCASSKTSGSSQTQYFGPGTRLLVL.

V usage is TRBV14 and J usage is TRBJ2-1; 10 bases agree with TRBD1. Germline V gives CDR1 SGHDN, CDR2 FVKESK. CDR3 length: 18 residues. Losses at the gene ends were 2 bases for V and 6 bases for J; bases not matched to a gene: 13. In DNA form, the CDR3 reads TGTGCCAGCAGCCAAATAATGGGGACAGGGGAATGGGGCAATGAGCAGTTCTTC. This gives the protein CASSQIMGTGEWGNEQFF.

Only a few counts were recorded for this clone. This sequence joins TRBV28 and TRBJ1-1; TRBD1 matches at 8 bases. Germline assignment: CDR1 MDHEN and CDR2 SYDVKM. J gave up 10 bases and V 2 bases, and 12 bases lay outside the gene matches. The CDR3 is 15 residues long. Written as DNA, the CDR3 is TGTGCCAGCAGTTTACCCCCCCCGCGACAGGGGCGAGCTTTCTTT. Residues: CASSLPPPRQGRAFF.

V gene TRBV29-1 combines with J gene TRBJ2-1; 9 positions match TRBD1. Germline values: CDR1 SQVTM, CDR2 ANQGSEA. This CDR3 is 19 amino acids long. Losses at the gene ends were 0 bases for V and 0 bases for J; bases not matched to a gene: 12. CDR3 region: CSVEDRGTGSLSSYNEQFF. In nucleotides, the CDR3 is TGCAGCGTTGAAGATCGAGGGACAGGGTCTTTAAGCTCCTACAATGAGCAGTTCTTC.